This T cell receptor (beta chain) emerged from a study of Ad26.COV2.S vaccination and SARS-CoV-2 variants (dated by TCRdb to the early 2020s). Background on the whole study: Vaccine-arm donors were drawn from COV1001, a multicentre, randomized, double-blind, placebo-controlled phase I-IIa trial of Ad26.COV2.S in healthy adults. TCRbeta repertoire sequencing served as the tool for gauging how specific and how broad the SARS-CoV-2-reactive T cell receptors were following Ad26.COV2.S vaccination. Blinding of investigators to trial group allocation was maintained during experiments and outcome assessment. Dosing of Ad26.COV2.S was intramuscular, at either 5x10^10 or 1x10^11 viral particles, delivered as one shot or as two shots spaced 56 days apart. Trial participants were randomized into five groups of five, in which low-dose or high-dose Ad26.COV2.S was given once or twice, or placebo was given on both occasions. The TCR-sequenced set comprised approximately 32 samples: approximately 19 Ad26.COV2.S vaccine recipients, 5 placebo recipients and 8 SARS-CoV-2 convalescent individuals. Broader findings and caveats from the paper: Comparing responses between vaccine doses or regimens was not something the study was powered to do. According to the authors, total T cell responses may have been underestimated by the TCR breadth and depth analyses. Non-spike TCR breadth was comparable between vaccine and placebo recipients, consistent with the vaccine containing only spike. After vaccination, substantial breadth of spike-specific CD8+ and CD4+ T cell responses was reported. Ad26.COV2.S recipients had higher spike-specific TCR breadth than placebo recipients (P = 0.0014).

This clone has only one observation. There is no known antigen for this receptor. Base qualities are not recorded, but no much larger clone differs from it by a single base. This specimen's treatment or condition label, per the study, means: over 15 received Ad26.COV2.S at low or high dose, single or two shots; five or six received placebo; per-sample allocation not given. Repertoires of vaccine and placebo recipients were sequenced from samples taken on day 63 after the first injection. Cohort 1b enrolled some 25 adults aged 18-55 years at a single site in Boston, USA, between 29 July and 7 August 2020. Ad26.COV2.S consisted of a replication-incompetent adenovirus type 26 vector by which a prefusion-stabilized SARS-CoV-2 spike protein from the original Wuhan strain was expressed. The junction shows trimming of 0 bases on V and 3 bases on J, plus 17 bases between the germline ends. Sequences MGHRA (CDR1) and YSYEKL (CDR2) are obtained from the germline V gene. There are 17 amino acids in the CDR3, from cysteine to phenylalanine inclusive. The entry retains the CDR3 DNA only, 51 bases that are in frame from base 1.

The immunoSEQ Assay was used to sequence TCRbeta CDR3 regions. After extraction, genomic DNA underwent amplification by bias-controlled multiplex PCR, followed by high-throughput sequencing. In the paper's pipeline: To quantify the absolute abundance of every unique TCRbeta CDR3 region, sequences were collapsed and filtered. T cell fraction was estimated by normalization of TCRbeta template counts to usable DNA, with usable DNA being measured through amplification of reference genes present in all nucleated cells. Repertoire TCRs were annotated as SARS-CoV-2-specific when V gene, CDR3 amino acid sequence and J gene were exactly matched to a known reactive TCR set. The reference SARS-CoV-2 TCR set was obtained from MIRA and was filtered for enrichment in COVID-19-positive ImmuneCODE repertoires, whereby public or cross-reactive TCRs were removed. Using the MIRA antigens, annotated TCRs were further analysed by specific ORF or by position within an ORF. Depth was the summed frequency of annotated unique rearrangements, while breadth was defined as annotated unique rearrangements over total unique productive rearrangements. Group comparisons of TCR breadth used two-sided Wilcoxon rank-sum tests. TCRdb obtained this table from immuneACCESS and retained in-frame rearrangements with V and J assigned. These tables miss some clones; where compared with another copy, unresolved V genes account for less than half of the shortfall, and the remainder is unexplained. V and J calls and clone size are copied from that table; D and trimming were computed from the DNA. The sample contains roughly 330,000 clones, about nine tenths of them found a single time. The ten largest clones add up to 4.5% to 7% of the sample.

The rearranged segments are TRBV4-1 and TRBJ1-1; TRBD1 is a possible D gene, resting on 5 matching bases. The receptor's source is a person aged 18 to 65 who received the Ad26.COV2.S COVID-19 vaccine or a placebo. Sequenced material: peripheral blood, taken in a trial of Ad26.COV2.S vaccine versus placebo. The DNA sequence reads TGCGCCAGCAGCCAAGAAGGGTCAGGGTATCCCCACACTGAAGCTTTCTTT. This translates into CASSQEGSGYPHTEAFF.